These 4 T cell receptor beta chains were all obtained from the same sample, sequenced in a study of cytomegalovirus exposure and HLA in healthy donors. The primer mix had 60 Vbeta and 13 Jbeta primers. Clones were sequenced by immunoSEQ multiplex PCR, and TCRdb holds only the in-frame ones, with some missing. The sample contains over 100,000 clones, 10% of which appear only once. The sequenced sample consisted of PBMCs. The receptor source for this set is a man aged 40-50 years in good health and CMV-seropositive.

This clone was picked up a small number of times. This chain links TRBV28 with TRBJ1-2; TRBD1 might be the D (5 bases). Looked up from germline, CDR1 is MDHEN and CDR2 is SYDVKM. The germline V and J ends were trimmed by 6 bases and 4 bases, with 15 bases remaining between them. The CDR3 is 14 amino acids. CDR3 nucleotides: TGTGCCAGCAGCCCGGGGGAAGGCCTCTATGGCTACACCTTC. It codes for CASSPGEGLYGYTF.

For this clone: The CDR3 ends on some other residue instead of the conserved phenylalanine or tryptophan, so this is likely a read error. The chain has TRBV30 and TRBJ1-2, with 7 bases fitting TRBD1. CDR3 length: 15 residues. From germline, CDR1 is GTSNPN and CDR2 SVGIG (reference sequence). V shed 4 bases and J 3 bases; nucleotides not matched to a gene: 11. The CDR3 sequence: CAWTGTNRGYYGYTV. DNA of the CDR3: TGTGCCTGGACCGGGACCAACAGGGGCTACTATGGCTACACCGTC.

This clone was seen a few times. V usage is TRBV18 and J usage is TRBJ1-5; D unclear. The CDR3 covers 15 residues. V dropped 3 bases and J dropped 5 bases, with 14 bases sitting between them. From germline, CDR1 is KGHSH and CDR2 LQKENI. DNA for the CDR3: TGTGCCAGCTCACCTTCCGGGAAAATCGATCAGCCCCAGCATTTT. Its protein product is CASSPSGKIDQPQHF.

This clone was seen only a few times. The chain carries TRBV5-4 and TRBJ2-5, with D possibly being TRBD1 (6 bases). The V and J ends lost 4 bases and 5 bases respectively, with 15 bases between them. From germline, CDR1 is SGHNT and CDR2 YYREEE (reference sequence). The CDR3 spans 14 residues. The CDR3 is CASSPGTRAETQYF. The CDR3 DNA reads TGTGCCAGCAGCCCCGGGACACGGGCGGAGACCCAGTACTTC.